Listed here are 20 T cell receptor beta chains from one sample, sequenced in a study of regulatory T cells in long-lasting Graves disease. CDR3-region Arm-PCR and iRepertoire HTBI primers produced the TCR beta libraries. TCRdb re-derived calls from the multiplex PCR reads in MiXCR, one entry per CDR3 protein. The table has 200,000 to 250,000 distinct CDR3 sequences, less than 20% seen once. The time point: newly diagnosed GD, antithyroid drugs for less than 3 months. PBMC RNA was the source of the TCR library. These data were also reused for a study on T cells in Graves' hyperthyroidism and ophthalmopathy.

The sample was peripheral blood mononuclear cells (PBMCs), taken at new diagnosis, from a patient treated with antithyroid drugs. All receptors come from a woman under 40 with Graves disease.

This clonotype was recorded a few times. Here the CDR3 reads CATLGQGGTQYF. CDR3 DNA sequence: TGTGCCACCCTGGGACAGGGAGGGACCCAGTACTTC. The rearrangement joins TRBV2 to TRBJ2-5; the match to TRBD1 covers 9 bases. The J segment lost 7 bases and the V segment lost 10 bases, leaving 7 bases of the junction unmatched. The CDR3 runs 12 residues. CDR1 SNHLY and CDR2 FYNNEI come from the germline V gene.

This clonotype was seen a handful of times. The CDR3 DNA reads TGTGCCAGCAGCTTCCAGGGGCCGGAGACCCAGTACTTC. Translation gives CASSFQGPETQYF. V usage is TRBV5-6 and J usage is TRBJ2-5; D might be TRBD1 (6 bases). The V gene lost 2 bases and the J gene lost 5 bases, with 10 bases spanning the gap. Per germline, CDR1 SGHDT and CDR2 YYEEEE. The CDR3 extends over 13 amino acids.

In this sample, this clonotype turned up a few times. This sequence joins TRBV25-1 and TRBJ1-4; the match to TRBD1 covers 9 bases. The CDR3 is made up of 15 amino acids. V lost 0 bases to trimming and J lost 8 bases; unmatched junction nucleotides: 4. In germline, CDR1 is MGHDK, CDR2 SYGVNS. CDR3 sequence reads: CASSEYRTGVEKLFF. Here the CDR3 DNA reads TGTGCCAGCAGTGAATATCGGACAGGGGTCGAAAAACTGTTTTTT.

This clonotype came up many times. V is TRBV6-1 and J is TRBJ1-1; 10 nucleotides align to TRBD1. The CDR3 loop spans 17 amino acids. Losses at the gene ends were 7 bases for V and 0 bases for J; bases not matched to a gene: 11. CDR1 is MNHNS, CDR2 SASEGT, per germline. The CDR3 sequence: CASTPQGQGYMNTEAFF. CDR3 nucleotides: TGTGCCAGCACCCCCCAGGGACAGGGGTACATGAACACTGAAGCTTTCTTT.

The sample holds a few counts of this clonotype. The chain carries TRBV5-1 and TRBJ1-6; D is undetermined. The germline V gene has CDR1 SGHRS and CDR2 YFSETQ. V was shortened by 0 bases and J by 14 bases, with 9 bases between the two germline ends. The CDR3 contains 12 residues. CDR3 residues: CASSLDASTLHF. DNA of the CDR3: TGCGCCAGCAGCTTGGATGCATCCACCCTCCACTTT.

Ten or more counts support this clonotype. The rearrangement uses TRBV5-6 and TRBJ2-1; tentatively, D is TRBD1 (6 bases). Germline loops: CDR1 SGHDT, CDR2 YYEEEE. The V gene lost 3 bases and the J gene lost 2 bases, with 12 bases spanning the gap. The CDR3 extends over 15 amino acids. CDR3 sequence: CASSSTRGTYNEQFF. Written as DNA, the CDR3 is TGTGCCAGCAGCTCGACCAGGGGAACCTACAATGAGCAGTTCTTC.

This clonotype was observed many times. The chain uses TRBV28 and TRBJ1-2, with TRBD1 identical over 7 bases. The J segment lost 8 bases and the V segment lost 10 bases, leaving 13 bases of the junction unmatched. The CDR3 extends over 13 amino acids. CDR1 is MDHEN, CDR2 SYDVKM, per germline. The CDR3 sequence is CATLQGVTGGYTF. In DNA, the CDR3 is TGTGCCACCTTGCAGGGGGTCACGGGAGGCTACACCTTC.

This clonotype has a count of ten or more. The V gene is TRBV30, the J gene TRBJ2-7; D perhaps matches TRBD2 (6 bases). Germline values: CDR1 GTSNPN, CDR2 SVGIG (reference sequence). Trimming took 7 bases from V and 4 from J, leaving 17 bases between them. CDR3 size: 13 residues. CDR3 region: CASLPDGGYEQYF. The CDR3 DNA sequence: TGTGCCTCTTTACCCGACGGAGGGTACGAGCAGTACTTC. Based on the CDR3 plus reference TRBV30 and TRBJ2-7, the full variable domain is SQTIHQWPATLVQPVGSPLSLECTVEGTSNPNLYWYRQAAGRGLQLLFYSVGIGQISSEVPQNLSASRPQDRQFILSSKKLLLSDSGFYLCASLPDGGYEQYFGPGTRLTVT.

This clonotype came up many times. CDR3 loop: CASSFWGKNTEAFF. The CDR3 DNA is TGTGCCAGCAGTTTTTGGGGGAAGAACACTGAAGCTTTCTTT. The chain combines TRBV12-3 or TRBV12-4 with TRBJ1-1, with D maybe TRBD1 (5 bases). The V end lost 3 bases, the J end lost 1 base, and 9 bases lay between the germline ends. This CDR3 contains 14 residues.

This clonotype was observed at least ten times. V gene TRBV2 combines with J gene TRBJ1-1, with D perhaps TRBD1 (6 bases). The CDR3 is 14 residues long. V was trimmed by 4 bases and J by 1 base, leaving 10 bases between them. CDR1 SNHLY and CDR2 FYNNEI come from the germline V gene. CDR3 DNA sequence: TGTGCCAGCAGTGTAGGGGGGCCGAACACTGAAGCTTTCTTT. Protein sequence: CASSVGGPNTEAFF.

This clonotype occurred a few times. The rearrangement links TRBV7-3 to TRBJ2-7; possible D gene TRBD2, 5 bases. The CDR3 spans 16 residues. Per the germline V gene, CDR1 is SGHTA and CDR2 is FQGTGA. Trimming removed 0 bases at V and 7 bases at J, with 19 bases between. The CDR3 DNA reads TGTGCCAGCAGCTTAACTGCCGGGGTGGGGTTGGGGGAGCAGTACTTC. Amino acids: CASSLTAGVGLGEQYF.

V and J are TRBV28 and TRBJ1-1; TRBD1 is a possible D gene (5 bases). CDR3 length equals 13 residues. V lost 2 bases and J 5 bases, leaving 9 bases between the germline ends. The V gene's germline CDR1 is MDHEN and CDR2 SYDVKM. DNA of the CDR3: TGTGCCAGCAGTTTACGGGACTCAACTGAAGCTTTCTTT. This gives the protein CASSLRDSTEAFF.

This clonotype was detected ten times or more. The chain couples TRBV9 to TRBJ2-7; tentatively, D is TRBD1 (5 bases). V was shortened by 0 bases and J by 1 base, with 11 bases between the two germline ends. The CDR3 contains 15 residues. Germline CDR1 is SGDLS and CDR2 is YYNGEE. CDR3 in amino acids: CASSVAPTDSYEQYF. For the CDR3, the DNA is TGTGCCAGCAGCGTAGCCCCGACAGATTCCTACGAGCAGTACTTC.

This clonotype has at least ten counts. DNA of the CDR3: TGTGCCAGTAGTCCTCGGGATCTTTGGTATACGCAGTATTTT. This gives the protein CASSPRDLWYTQYF. The J gene is TRBJ2-3, the V gene TRBV19; the D gene is possibly TRBD2 (5 bases). V lost 5 bases, J lost 7 bases, and 16 bases lay in between. In germline, CDR1 is LNHDA, CDR2 SQIVND (reference sequence). The CDR3 is 14 amino acids.

This clonotype came up many times. The junction and the germline gene differ at one end; a read error may be behind it. The chain combines TRBV7-7 with TRBJ2-5; 9 bases align to TRBD1. The CDR3 is made up of 14 amino acids. CDR1 is SSHAT, CDR2 FNYEAQ, per germline (reference sequence). The CDR3 here is CASSWGQGEETQYF. For the CDR3, the DNA is TGTGCTAGCAGCTGGGGACAGGGCGAAGAGACCCAGTACTTC.

This clonotype has at least ten counts. This rearrangement joins TRBV19 to TRBJ2-3; 8 nucleotides line up with TRBD1. Trimming removed 5 bases from V and 5 bases from J; junction bases left unmatched: 21. Germline V gene sequence: CDR1 LNHDA, CDR2 SQIVND (reference sequence). The length of the CDR3 is 19 residues. The CDR3 loop reads CASSGPPGVMAGGIDTQYF. The CDR3 DNA reads TGTGCCAGTAGTGGGCCCCCGGGAGTTATGGCAGGGGGCATAGATACGCAGTATTTT.

The gene calls are TRBV2 and TRBJ1-2, with D uncertain. CDR1 and CDR2 from the germline V gene are SNHLY and FYNNEI. V was cut by 5 bases and J by 5 bases, with 12 bases left in between. The CDR3 totals 13 residues. This CDR3 reads CASSSGPPYGYTF. The CDR3 coding sequence is TGTGCCAGCAGTTCCGGGCCACCATATGGCTACACCTTC.

Many counts were recorded for this clonotype. The rearrangement uses TRBV3-1 and TRBJ2-2; 10 positions match TRBD1. The J segment lost 3 bases and the V segment lost 2 bases, leaving 6 bases of the junction unmatched. Per the germline V gene, CDR1 is LGHDT and CDR2 is YNNKEL (reference sequence). The length of the CDR3 is 17 residues. CDR3 nucleotide sequence: TGTGCCAGCAGCCAAACGGGGACAGGGGCCCACACCGGGGAGCTGTTTTTT. As protein: CASSQTGTGAHTGELFF. Complete variable domain (other parts from reference TRBV3-1 and TRBJ2-2): DTAVSQTPKYLVTQMGNDKSIKCEQNLGHDTMYWYKQDSKKFLKIMFSYNNKELIINETVPNRFSPKSPDKAHLNLHINSLELGDSAVYFCASSQTGTGAHTGELFFGEGSRLTVL.

This clonotype was found many times. The V and J genes are TRBV20-1 and TRBJ2-5, with a weak D call TRBD1 (7 bases). Germline assignment: CDR1 DFQATT and CDR2 SNEGSKA (reference sequence). CDR3 length: 14 residues. Trimming stripped 4 bases from V and 4 bases from J, with 16 bases between. The CDR3 sequence: CSANAGTAGETQYF. The CDR3 DNA reads as TGCAGTGCTAATGCCGGGACAGCGGGAGAGACCCAGTACTTC.

This clonotype showed up many times. V is TRBV12-3 or TRBV12-4 and J is TRBJ1-2, with a possible D match to TRBD1 (5 bases). Trimming took 6 bases from V and 7 from J, leaving 12 bases between them. CDR3 size: 12 residues. In DNA form, the CDR3 reads TGTGCCAGCAGCCCGACAGCTGGTGGCTACACCTTC. Its protein product is CASSPTAGGYTF.